The rows below give T cell receptor beta chains drawn from one sample of a study of T cells in Graves' hyperthyroidism and ophthalmopathy. MiXCR, run by TCRdb on the multiplex PCR reads, gives a single entry per CDR3 protein. The repertoire holds around 620,000 distinct CDR3 sequences, with around 46% as singletons. Sample: peripheral blood or thyroid tissue (not recorded which). These TCRs come from an adult woman with Graves' disease, either hyperthyroidism or ophthalmopathy (not recorded which). CDR3s leave out the opening cysteine and the closing phenylalanine or tryptophan.

V: TRBV7-9; CDR3: ASSLQQGASTGELF
V: TRBV7-8; CDR3: ASRQGFGNTIY
V: TRBV25-1; CDR3: ASSESITGTGGYT
V: TRBV10-2; CDR3: ASSRDRTYQANYGYT
V: TRBV4-1; CDR3: ASSQQGEETQY
V: TRBV20-1; CDR3: AWRAGGDGYT
V: TRBV20-1; CDR3: SGVPAGNQPQH
V: TRBV20-1; CDR3: SARDQTHSGNTIY
V: TRBV27; CDR3: ASGHQALEQY
V: TRBV20-1; CDR3: SANTGGVRETQY
V: TRBV5-4; CDR3: AKQGYT
V: TRBV5-6; CDR3: ASSLEGWMRTEAF
V: TRBV2; CDR3: ATSRGHNEQF
V: TRBV7-2; CDR3: ASSLGTARGSPLH
V: TRBV20-1; CDR3: SAGGDRGREGTQY
V: TRBV2; CDR3: ASSDTPGPWGTIY
V: TRBV10-3; CDR3: AISDSGGRQPQH
V: TRBV2; CDR3: ASIYGRRPGSGNTIY
V: TRBV10-3; CDR3: AISERGETQY
V: TRBV6-2/TRBV6-3; CDR3: ASSDPRGGLVEAF
V: TRBV11-2; CDR3: ASSLLGLEQY
V: TRBV27; CDR3: ASSLSRMGYEQY
V: TRBV20-1; CDR3: SATEGGYTYEQY
V: TRBV7-9; CDR3: ASSLTRGLNEAF
V: TRBV2; CDR3: ASILPWSYEQY
V: TRBV11-2; CDR3: ASSLGFGPGNTIY
V: TRBV19; CDR3: ASSIEIRTEAF
V: TRBV28; CDR3: ASGLVLH
V: TRBV2; CDR3: ASRGTGLPLYGYT
V: TRBV7-3; CDR3: ASSPSSGRTAGELF
V: TRBV5-1; CDR3: ASSLGTSGRAEETQY
V: TRBV20-1; CDR3: SARDLTDNTGELF
V: TRBV11-2; CDR3: ASSFQPRDSSYT
V: TRBV6-1; CDR3: ASKWPGLGTEAF
V: TRBV29-1; CDR3: SYRPGETQY
V: TRBV28; CDR3: ASSFGDRVDQPQH
V: TRBV10-3; CDR3: AISERGAPTGELF
V: TRBV20-1; CDR3: SARYLAGTRKTQY
V: TRBV4-1; CDR3: ASSLGTEGLYQPQH
V: TRBV7-9; CDR3: ASSQGGRSYANSPLH
V: TRBV15; CDR3: ATSAGAGANVLT
V: TRBV15; CDR3: ATSLLNAPLH
V: TRBV7-8; CDR3: ASFQGFGNTIY
V: TRBV20-1; CDR3: SARDWGGQGRGEQY
V: TRBV7-2; CDR3: ASSSRLGKRGTTGTGNYGYT
V: TRBV6-5; CDR3: ASSYSGRQETQY
V: TRBV6-1; CDR3: ASSHTRGYTEAF
V: TRBV2; CDR3: ASSEGSYDQPQH
V: TRBV29-1; CDR3: SGQGSHGYT
V: TRBV10-3; CDR3: AISISGRVDTQY
V: TRBV20-1; CDR3: SARDEGVAGDGGEATQY
V: TRBV29-1; CDR3: SVSLREKHQH